The 4 T cell receptor beta chains reported below all come from one sample, sequenced in a study of T cell clusters in autoimmune cytopenias. Multiplex touch-down PCR amplified TRB using TRB-A and TRB-B pools in one tube. From the multiplex PCR reads, TCRdb lists one entry per CDR3 protein and no DNA. This sample's table reports roughly 7,500 distinct CDR3 sequences. TRB amplification used approximately 250 ng of peripheral blood genomic DNA. Sequenced sample: peripheral blood. These receptors all stem from a human donor with an autoimmune cytopenia or autoimmune hepatitis (not recorded which).

The chain combines TRBV6-2 or TRBV6-3 with TRBJ2-3; TCRdb gives TRBD2 as the D gene, but with no DNA this cannot be confirmed. Germline lookup yields CDR1 MNHEY and CDR2 SVGEGT. The CDR3 is made up of 15 amino acids. The chain's CDR3 is CASSYYGEASDTQYF.

The chain combines TRBV28 with TRBJ2-7; absent DNA, TCRdb's TRBD1 call cannot be checked. Germline V gene lookup returns CDR1 MDHEN and CDR2 SYDVKM. This CDR3 spans 14 amino acids. The CDR3 protein is CASSLLRSPYEQYF.

The chain joins TRBV28 to TRBJ1-4. The CDR3 is made up of 16 amino acids. CDR1 is MDHEN, CDR2 SYDVKM, per germline. CDR3 amino acids: CASRVAQTSTNEKLFF.

This clonotype ranks as large (0.1 to 1%) in terms of frequency. The chain recombines TRBV29-1 with TRBJ2-3; absent DNA, TCRdb's TRBD1 call cannot be checked. Germline V CDR1 and CDR2: SQVTM, ANQGSEA. There are 13 residues in the CDR3. The CDR3 is CSVEPTGADTQYF.